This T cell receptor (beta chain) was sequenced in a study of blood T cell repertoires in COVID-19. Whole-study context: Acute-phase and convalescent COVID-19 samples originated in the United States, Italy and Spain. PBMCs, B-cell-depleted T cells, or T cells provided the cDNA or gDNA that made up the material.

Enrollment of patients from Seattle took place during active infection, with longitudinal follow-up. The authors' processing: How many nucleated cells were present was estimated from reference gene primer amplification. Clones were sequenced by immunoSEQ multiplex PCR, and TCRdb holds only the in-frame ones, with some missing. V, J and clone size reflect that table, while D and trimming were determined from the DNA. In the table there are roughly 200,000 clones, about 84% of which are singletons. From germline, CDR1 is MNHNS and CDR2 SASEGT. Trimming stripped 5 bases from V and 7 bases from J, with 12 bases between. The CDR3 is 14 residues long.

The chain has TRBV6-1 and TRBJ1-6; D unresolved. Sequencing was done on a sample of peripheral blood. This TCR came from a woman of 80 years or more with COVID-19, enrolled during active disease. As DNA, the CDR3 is TGTGCCAGCAGTTTAGGAGGTGGCAATTCACCCCTCCACTTT. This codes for CASSLGGGNSPLHF.